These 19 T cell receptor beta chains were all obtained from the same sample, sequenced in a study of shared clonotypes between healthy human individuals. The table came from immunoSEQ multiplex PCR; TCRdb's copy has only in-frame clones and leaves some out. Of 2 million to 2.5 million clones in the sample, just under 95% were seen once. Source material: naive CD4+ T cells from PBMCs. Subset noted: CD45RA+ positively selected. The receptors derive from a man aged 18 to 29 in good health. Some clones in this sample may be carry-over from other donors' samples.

In DNA form, the CDR3 reads TGTGCCAGTAGTATTGGGGGGGCTAAAGGCCCTGTGCATTTT. It yields the protein CASSIGGAKGPVHF. V and J are TRBV19 and TRBJ1-5, with D possibly being TRBD1 (6 bases). CDR3 size: 14 residues. Germline CDR1 reads LNHDA; CDR2 reads SQIVND (reference sequence). Trimming took off 3 bases at V and 15 bases at J, with 21 bases between the two ends.

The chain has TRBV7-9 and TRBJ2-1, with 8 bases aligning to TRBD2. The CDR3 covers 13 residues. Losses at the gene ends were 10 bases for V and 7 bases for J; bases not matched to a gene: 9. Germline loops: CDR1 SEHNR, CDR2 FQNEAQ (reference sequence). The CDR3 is CANDPTSVNEQFF. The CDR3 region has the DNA TGTGCCAACGACCCGACTAGCGTGAATGAGCAGTTCTTC.

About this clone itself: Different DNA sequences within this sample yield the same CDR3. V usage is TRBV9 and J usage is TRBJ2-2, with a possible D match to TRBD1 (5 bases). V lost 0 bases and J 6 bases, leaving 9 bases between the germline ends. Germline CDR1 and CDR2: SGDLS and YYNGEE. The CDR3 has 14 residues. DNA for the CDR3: TGTGCCAGCAGCGTAGTAGGGGCCGCCGGGGAGCTGTTTTTT. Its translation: CASSVVGAAGELFF.

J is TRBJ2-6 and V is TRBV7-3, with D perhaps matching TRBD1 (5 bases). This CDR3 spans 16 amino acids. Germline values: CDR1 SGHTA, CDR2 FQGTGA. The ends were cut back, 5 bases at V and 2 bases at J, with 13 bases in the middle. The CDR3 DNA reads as TGTGCCAGCAGCCAAGGGGTAGGGCCTGGGGCCAACGTCCTGACTTTC. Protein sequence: CASSQGVGPGANVLTF.

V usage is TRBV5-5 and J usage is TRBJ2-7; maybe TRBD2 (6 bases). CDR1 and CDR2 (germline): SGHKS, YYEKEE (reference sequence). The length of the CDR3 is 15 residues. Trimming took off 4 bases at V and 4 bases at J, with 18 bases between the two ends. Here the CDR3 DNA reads TGTGCCAGCAGCGTGCCTAGCGCCCAAGGGTACGAGCAGTACTTC. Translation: CASSVPSAQGYEQYF.

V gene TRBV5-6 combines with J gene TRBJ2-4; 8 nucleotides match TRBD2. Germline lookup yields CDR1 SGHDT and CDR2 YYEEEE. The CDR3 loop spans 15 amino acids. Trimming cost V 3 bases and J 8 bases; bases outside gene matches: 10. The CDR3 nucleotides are TGTGCCAGCAGCTATACAGCGGGAGCCAGGGACATTCAGTACTTC. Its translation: CASSYTAGARDIQYF.

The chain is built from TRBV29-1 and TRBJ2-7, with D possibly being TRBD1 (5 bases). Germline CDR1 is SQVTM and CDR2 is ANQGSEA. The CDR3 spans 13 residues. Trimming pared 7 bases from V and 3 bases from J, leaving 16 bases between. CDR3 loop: CSASSGFLYEQYF. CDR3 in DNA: TGCAGCGCGTCGTCAGGGTTTCTCTACGAGCAGTACTTC.

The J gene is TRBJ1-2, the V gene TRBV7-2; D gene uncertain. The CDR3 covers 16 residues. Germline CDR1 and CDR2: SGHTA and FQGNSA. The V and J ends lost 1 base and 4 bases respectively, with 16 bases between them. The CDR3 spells CASSLGAGVFAYGYTF. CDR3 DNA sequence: TGTGCCAGCAGCTTAGGCGCCGGGGTCTTCGCCTATGGCTACACCTTC.

For the CDR3, the DNA is TGTGCCAGCAGCCTTACTAGAGTAAGCGGGGAGCTGTTTTTT. Encoded protein: CASSLTRVSGELFF. This chain uses TRBV11-3 with TRBJ2-2; perhaps TRBD2 as D (5 bases). Trimming removed 5 bases from V and 7 bases from J, with 14 bases in between. Germline V gene data show CDR1 as SGHNT and CDR2 as YENEEA. This CDR3 contains 14 residues. The complete variable domain, with remaining parts taken from reference TRBV11-3 and TRBJ2-2, reads EAGVVQSPRYKIIEKKQPVAFWCNPISGHNTLYWYLQNLGQGPELLIRYENEEAVDDSQLPKDRFSAERLKGVDSTLKIQPAELGDSAVYLCASSLTRVSGELFFGEGSRLTVL.

Here the CDR3 DNA reads TGTGCCAGTAGTCCCGATCGACAGGGCAATCAGCCCCAGCATTTT. Translating gives CASSPDRQGNQPQHF. The rearrangement links TRBV19 to TRBJ1-5, with D maybe TRBD1 (6 bases). Germline-derived CDR1 and CDR2 are LNHDA and SQIVND (reference sequence). The CDR3 contains 15 residues. V dropped 5 bases and J dropped 2 bases, with 13 bases sitting between them.

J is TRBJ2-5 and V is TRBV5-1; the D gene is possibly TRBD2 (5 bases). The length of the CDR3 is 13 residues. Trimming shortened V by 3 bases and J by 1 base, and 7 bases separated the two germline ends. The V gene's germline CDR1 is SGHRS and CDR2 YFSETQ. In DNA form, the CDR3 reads TGCGCCAGCAGCTCACTAGTCCAAGAGACCCAGTACTTC. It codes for CASSSLVQETQYF. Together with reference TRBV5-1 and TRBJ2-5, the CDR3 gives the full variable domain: KAGVTQTPRYLIKTRGQQVTLSCSPISGHRSVSWYQQTPGQGLQFLFEYFSETQRNKGNFPGRFSGRQFSNSRSEMNVSTLELGDSALYLCASSSLVQETQYFGPGTRLLVL.

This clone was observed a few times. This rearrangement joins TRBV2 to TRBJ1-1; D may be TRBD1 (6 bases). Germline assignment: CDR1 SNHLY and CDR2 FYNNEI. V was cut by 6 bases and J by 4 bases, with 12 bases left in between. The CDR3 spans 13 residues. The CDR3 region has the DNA TGTGCCAGCAGACCTCAGGGGCCCACTGAAGCTTTCTTT. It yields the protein CASRPQGPTEAFF.

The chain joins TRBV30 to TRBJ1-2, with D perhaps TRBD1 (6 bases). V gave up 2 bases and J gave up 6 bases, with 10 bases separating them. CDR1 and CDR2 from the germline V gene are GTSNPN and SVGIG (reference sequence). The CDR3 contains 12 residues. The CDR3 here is CAWSQRQDGYTF. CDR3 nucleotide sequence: TGTGCCTGGAGTCAAAGACAGGATGGCTACACCTTC. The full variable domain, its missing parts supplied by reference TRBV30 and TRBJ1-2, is SQTIHQWPATLVQPVGSPLSLECTVEGTSNPNLYWYRQAAGRGLQLLFYSVGIGQISSEVPQNLSASRPQDRQFILSSKKLLLSDSGFYLCAWSQRQDGYTFGSGTRLTVV.

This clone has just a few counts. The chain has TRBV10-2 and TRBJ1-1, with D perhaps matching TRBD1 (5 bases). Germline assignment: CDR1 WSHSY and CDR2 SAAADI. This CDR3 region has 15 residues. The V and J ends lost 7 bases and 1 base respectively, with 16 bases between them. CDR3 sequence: CASTPVGVSNTEAFF. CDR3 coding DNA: TGCGCCAGCACCCCGGTGGGGGTTTCGAACACTGAAGCTTTCTTT.

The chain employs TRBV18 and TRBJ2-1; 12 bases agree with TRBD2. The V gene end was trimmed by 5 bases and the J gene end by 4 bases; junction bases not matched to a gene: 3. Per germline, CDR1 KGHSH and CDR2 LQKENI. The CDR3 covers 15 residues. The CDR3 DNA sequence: TGTGCCAGCTCAACTACTAGCGGGGGGTACAATGAGCAGTTCTTC. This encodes CASSTTSGGYNEQFF.

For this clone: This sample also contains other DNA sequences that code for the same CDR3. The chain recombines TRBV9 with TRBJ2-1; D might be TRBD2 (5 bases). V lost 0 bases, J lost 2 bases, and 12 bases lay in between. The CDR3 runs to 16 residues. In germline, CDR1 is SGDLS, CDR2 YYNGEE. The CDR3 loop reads CASSVVGGRTYNEQFF. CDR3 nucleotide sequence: TGTGCCAGCAGCGTAGTGGGCGGGCGTACCTACAATGAGCAGTTCTTC. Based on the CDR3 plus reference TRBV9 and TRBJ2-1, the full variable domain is DSGVTQTPKHLITATGQRVTLRCSPRSGDLSVYWYQQSLDQGLQFLIQYYNGEERAKGNILERFSAQQFPDLHSELNLSSLELGDSALYFCASSVVGGRTYNEQFFGPGTRLTVL.

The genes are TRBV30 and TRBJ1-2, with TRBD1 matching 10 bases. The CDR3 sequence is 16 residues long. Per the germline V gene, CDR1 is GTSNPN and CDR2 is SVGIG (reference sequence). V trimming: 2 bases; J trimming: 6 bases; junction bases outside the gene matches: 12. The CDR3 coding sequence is TGTGCCTGGAGTTTCTTGCGGGACAGGGGCCCTCATGGCTACACCTTC. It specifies CAWSFLRDRGPHGYTF.

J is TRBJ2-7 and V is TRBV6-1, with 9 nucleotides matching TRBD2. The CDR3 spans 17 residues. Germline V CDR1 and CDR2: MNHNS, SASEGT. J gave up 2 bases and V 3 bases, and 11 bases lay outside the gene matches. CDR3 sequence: CASSDLTSGAPPYEQYF. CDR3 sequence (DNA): TGTGCCAGCAGTGACCTGACTAGCGGAGCCCCCCCCTACGAGCAGTACTTC.

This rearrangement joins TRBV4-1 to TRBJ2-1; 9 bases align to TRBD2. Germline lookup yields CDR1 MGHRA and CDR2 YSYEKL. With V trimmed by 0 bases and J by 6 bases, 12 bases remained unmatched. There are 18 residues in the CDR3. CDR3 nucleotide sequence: TGCGCCAGCAGCCAAGATCGACTAGCGGTCCAACGGGGCAATGAGCAGTTCTTC. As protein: CASSQDRLAVQRGNEQFF.